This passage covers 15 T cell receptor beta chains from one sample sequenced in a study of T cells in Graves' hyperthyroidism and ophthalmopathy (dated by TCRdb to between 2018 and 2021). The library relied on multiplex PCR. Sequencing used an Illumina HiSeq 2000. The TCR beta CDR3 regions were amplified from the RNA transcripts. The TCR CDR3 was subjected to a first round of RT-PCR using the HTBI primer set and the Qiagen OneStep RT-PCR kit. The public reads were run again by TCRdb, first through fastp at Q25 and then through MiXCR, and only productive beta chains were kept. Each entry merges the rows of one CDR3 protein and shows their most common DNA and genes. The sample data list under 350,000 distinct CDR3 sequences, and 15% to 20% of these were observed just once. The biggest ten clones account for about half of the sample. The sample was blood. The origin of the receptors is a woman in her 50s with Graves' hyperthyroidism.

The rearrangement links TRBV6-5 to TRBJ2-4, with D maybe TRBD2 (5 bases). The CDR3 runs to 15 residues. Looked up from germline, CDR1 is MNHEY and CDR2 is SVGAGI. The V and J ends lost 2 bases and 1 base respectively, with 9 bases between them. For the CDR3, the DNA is TGTGCCAGCAGTTACCCCGGGGAGGCCAAAAACATTCAGTACTTC. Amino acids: CASSYPGEAKNIQYF.

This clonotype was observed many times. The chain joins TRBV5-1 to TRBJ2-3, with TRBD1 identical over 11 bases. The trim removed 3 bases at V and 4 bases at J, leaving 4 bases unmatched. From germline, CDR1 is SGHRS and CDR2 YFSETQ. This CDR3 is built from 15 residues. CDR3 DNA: TGCGCCAGCAGCTCCGGGACAGGGGGTGCAGATACGCAGTATTTT. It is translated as CASSSGTGGADTQYF.

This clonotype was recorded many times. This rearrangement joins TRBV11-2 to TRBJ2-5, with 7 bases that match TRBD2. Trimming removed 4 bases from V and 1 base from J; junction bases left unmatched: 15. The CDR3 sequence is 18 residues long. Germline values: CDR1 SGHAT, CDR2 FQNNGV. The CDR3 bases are TGTGCCAGCAGCTCCGGCGGAGCCGGGGGACTACCCCAAGAGACCCAGTACTTC. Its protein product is CASSSGGAGGLPQETQYF.

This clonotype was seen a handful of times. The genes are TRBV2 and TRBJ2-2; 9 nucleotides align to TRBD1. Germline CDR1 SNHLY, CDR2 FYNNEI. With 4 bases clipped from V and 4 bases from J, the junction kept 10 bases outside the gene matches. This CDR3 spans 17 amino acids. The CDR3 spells CASSVTGTGSATGELFF. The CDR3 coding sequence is TGTGCCAGCAGTGTCACCGGGACAGGGTCGGCCACCGGGGAGCTGTTTTTT.

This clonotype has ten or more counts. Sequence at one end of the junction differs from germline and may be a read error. CDR3 in DNA: TGTAGCCCCCGGCTCCCCGTAGGGCAGGGGGGGACCCAGTACTTC. Its protein is CSPRLPVGQGGTQYF. The gene calls are TRBV20-1 and TRBJ2-5; D is perhaps TRBD1 (7 bases). The CDR3 contains 15 residues. Germline values: CDR1 DFQATT, CDR2 SNEGSKA (reference sequence).

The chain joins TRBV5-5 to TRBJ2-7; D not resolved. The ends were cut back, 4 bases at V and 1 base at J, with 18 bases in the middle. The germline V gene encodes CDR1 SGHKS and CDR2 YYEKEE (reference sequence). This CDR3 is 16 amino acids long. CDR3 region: CASSIDVRSQSYEQYF. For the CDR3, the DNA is TGTGCCAGCAGCATTGACGTAAGGTCGCAATCCTACGAGCAGTACTTC. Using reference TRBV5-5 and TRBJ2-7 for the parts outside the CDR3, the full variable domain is DAGVTQSPTHLIKTRGQQVTLRCSPISGHKSVSWYQQVLGQGPQFIFQYYEKEERGRGNFPDRFSARQFPNYSSELNVNALLLGDSALYLCASSIDVRSQSYEQYFGPGTRLTVT.

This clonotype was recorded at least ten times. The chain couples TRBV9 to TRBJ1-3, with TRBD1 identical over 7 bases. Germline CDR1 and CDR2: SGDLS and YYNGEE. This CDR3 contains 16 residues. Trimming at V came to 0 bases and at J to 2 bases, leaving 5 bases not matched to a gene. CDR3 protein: CASSVGMTGPGNTIYF. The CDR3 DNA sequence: TGTGCCAGCAGCGTAGGAATGACAGGGCCTGGAAACACCATATATTTT.

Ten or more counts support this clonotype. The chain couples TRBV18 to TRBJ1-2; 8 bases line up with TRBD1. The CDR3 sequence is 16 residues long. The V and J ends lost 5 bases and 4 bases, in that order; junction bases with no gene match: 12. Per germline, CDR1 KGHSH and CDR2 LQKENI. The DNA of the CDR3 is TGTGCCAGCTCATCGATTCAGGGGGCAATTCGCTATGGCTACACCTTC. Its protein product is CASSSIQGAIRYGYTF. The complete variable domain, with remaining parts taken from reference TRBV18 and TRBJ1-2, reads NAGVMQNPRHLVRRRGQEARLRCSPMKGHSHVYWYRQLPEEGLKFMVYLQKENIIDESGMPKERFSAEFPKEGPSILRIQQVVRGDSAAYFCASSSIQGAIRYGYTFGSGTRLTVV.

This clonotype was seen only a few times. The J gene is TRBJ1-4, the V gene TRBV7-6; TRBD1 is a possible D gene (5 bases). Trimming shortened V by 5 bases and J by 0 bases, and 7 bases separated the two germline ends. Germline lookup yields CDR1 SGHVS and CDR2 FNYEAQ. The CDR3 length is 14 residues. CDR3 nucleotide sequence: TGTGCCAGCAGCCCAGGGTCAACTAATGAAAAACTGTTTTTT. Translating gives CASSPGSTNEKLFF.

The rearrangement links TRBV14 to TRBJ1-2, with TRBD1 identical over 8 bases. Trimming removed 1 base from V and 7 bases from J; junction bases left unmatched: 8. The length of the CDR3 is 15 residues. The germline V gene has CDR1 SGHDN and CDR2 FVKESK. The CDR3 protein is CASSQGGQGLRGYTF. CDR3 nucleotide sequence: TGTGCCAGCAGCCAAGGTGGACAGGGCCTACGTGGCTACACCTTC.

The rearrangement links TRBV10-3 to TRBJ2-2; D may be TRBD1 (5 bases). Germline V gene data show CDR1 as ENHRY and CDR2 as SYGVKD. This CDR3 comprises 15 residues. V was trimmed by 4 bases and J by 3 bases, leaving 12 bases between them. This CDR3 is CAISVQDTYTGELFF. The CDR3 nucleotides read TGTGCCATCAGTGTTCAGGACACGTACACCGGGGAGCTGTTTTTT.

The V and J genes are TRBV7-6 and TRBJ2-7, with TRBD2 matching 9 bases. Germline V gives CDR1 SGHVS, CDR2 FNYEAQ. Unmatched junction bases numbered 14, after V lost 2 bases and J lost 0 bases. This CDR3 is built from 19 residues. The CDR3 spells CASSLRASGADHSSYEQYV. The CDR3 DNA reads TGTGCCAGCAGCTTAAGGGCTAGCGGGGCCGATCATAGCTCCTACGAGCAGTACGTC.

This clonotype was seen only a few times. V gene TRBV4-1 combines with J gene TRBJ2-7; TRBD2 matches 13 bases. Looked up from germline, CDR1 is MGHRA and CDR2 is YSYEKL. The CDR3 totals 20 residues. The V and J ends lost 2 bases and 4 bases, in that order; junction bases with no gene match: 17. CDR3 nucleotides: TGCGCCAGCAGCCAAAACAGATTTGCCTGGACTAGCGGGAGATCTTACGAGCAGTACTTC. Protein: CASSQNRFAWTSGRSYEQYF.

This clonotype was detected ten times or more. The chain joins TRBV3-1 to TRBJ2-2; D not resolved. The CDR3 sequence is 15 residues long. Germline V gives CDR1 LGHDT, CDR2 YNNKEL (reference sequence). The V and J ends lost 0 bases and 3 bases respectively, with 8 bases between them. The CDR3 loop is CASSQEPVYTGELFF. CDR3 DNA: TGTGCCAGCAGCCAAGAGCCGGTGTACACCGGGGAGCTGTTTTTT.

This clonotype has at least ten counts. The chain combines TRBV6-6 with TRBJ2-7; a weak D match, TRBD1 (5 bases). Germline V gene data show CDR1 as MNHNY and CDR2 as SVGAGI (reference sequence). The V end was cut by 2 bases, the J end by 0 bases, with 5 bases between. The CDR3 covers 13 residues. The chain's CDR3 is CASSYQGSYEQYV. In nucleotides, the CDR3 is TGTGCCAGCAGTTACCAGGGCTCCTACGAGCAGTACGTC.